This TCR beta chain was retrieved from a study of blood T cell repertoires in COVID-19. Study-level information: Italy, Spain and the United States were the sources of the convalescent and acute COVID-19 samples. From T cells, B-cell-depleted T cells, or PBMCs came the material, which was cDNA or gDNA.

Original handling: Quantification of nucleated cells was approximated via reference gene primer amplification. The repertoire was sequenced with immunoSEQ multiplex PCR; TCRdb's copy has only in-frame clones and lacks some. V, J and clone size are taken as reported in that table, and D and trimming were inferred from the DNA itself. Among about 93,000 clones listed, around four fifths were seen once. V lost 0 bases, J lost 1 base, and 12 bases lay in between. The length of the CDR3 is 16 residues. The germline V gene encodes CDR1 MGHRA and CDR2 YSYEKL. Sequences were obtained from peripheral blood. This TCR was sampled from a human donor in a cohort sampled during active COVID-19. The V call is TRBV4-1, the J call TRBJ2-5, with a tentative D call TRBD2 (6 bases). The CDR3 spells CASSQDRGTPQETQYF. Here the CDR3 DNA reads TGCGCCAGCAGCCAAGATCGTGGGACTCCCCAAGAGACCCAGTACTTC.